The 24 T cell receptor beta chains listed next were all sequenced from one sample in a study of OX40 agonist ivuxolimab in advanced cancers. Produced via immunoSEQ multiplex PCR; TCRdb's table is partial and in-frame only. Of 65,000 to 95,000 clones in the sample, 84% are singletons; the top ten hold 2% to 2.5%. This specimen consisted of CD4+ or CD8+ T cells sorted from blood, obtained in a trial of the OX40 agonist ivuxolimab. Receptors were obtained from an adult with an advanced solid tumor such as melanoma, head and neck, liver or kidney cancer.

This chain uses TRBV29-1 with TRBJ2-3; the D is unclear. The CDR3 extends over 12 amino acids. V gave up 4 bases and J gave up 6 bases, with 11 bases separating them. Germline CDR1 is SQVTM and CDR2 is ANQGSEA. This CDR3 is CSVVEASDTQYF. The CDR3, as DNA: TGCAGCGTTGTTGAGGCCTCGGATACGCAGTATTTT.

This clone was counted a single time. This chain joins TRBV29-1 and TRBJ1-4, with no clear D. The CDR3 is made up of 16 amino acids. Germline V gene sequence: CDR1 SQVTM, CDR2 ANQGSEA. V was trimmed by 7 bases and J by 4 bases, leaving 22 bases between them. The CDR3: CSARQTGVPSNEKLFF. CDR3 sequence (DNA): TGCAGCGCCCGTCAAACCGGGGTGCCTAGTAATGAAAAACTGTTTTTT.

CDR3 protein: CASSWGTGGRQPQHF. The CDR3 DNA follows: TGTGCCAGCAGTTGGGGAACAGGGGGCAGACAGCCCCAGCATTTT. This chain joins TRBV28 and TRBJ1-5; 9 bases agree with TRBD1. Germline loops: CDR1 MDHEN, CDR2 SYDVKM. Losses at the gene ends were 4 bases for V and 7 bases for J; bases not matched to a gene: 8. CDR3 length: 15 residues.

This rearrangement joins TRBV28 to TRBJ2-5; D is undetermined. Deletions cut 3 bases from V and 5 bases from J, with 16 bases between. From germline, CDR1 is MDHEN and CDR2 SYDVKM. The CDR3 has 15 residues. In DNA form, the CDR3 reads TGTGCCAGCAGTTTTCGTCCGGGCGGCGCTGAGACCCAGTACTTC. As protein: CASSFRPGGAETQYF.

This chain uses TRBV7-2 with TRBJ1-6, with a tentative D call TRBD1 (6 bases). The V gene lost 0 bases and the J gene lost 2 bases, with 11 bases spanning the gap. This CDR3 region has 17 residues. Germline lookup yields CDR1 SGHTA and CDR2 FQGNSA. For the CDR3, the DNA is TGTGCCAGCAGCTTAGCGGGGGGGCAAGCCTATAATTCACCCCTCCACTTT. Its translation: CASSLAGGQAYNSPLHF.

V gene TRBV28 combines with J gene TRBJ2-7, with D perhaps TRBD1 or TRBD2 (5 bases each). The CDR3 is 13 residues long. In germline, CDR1 is MDHEN, CDR2 SYDVKM. With 6 bases removed from V and 2 bases from J, the gap between germline ends came to 11 bases. The CDR3 nucleotides read TGTGCCAGCAGGGGTGGGGGTCCCTACGAGCAGTACTTC. This codes for CASRGGGPYEQYF.

This chain connects TRBV6-5 to TRBJ2-1; possible D gene TRBD1, 5 bases. Trimming took off 5 bases at V and 8 bases at J, with 10 bases between the two ends. Germline assignment: CDR1 MNHEY and CDR2 SVGAGI. The CDR3 length is 12 residues. CDR3 region: CASSAGSDEQFF. The CDR3 bases are TGTGCCAGCAGTGCAGGGTCTGATGAGCAGTTCTTC.

This chain links TRBV7-3 with TRBJ2-5, with D uncertain. V was trimmed by 2 bases and J by 2 bases, leaving 6 bases between them. This CDR3 has 13 residues. Germline loops: CDR1 SGHTA, CDR2 FQGTGA. CDR3 in amino acids: CASSLYRQETQYF. Written as DNA, the CDR3 is TGTGCCAGCAGCTTATACAGACAAGAGACCCAGTACTTC.

In its sample, this clone was seen once. The CDR3: CARSITEPEGAYEQYF. The CDR3 DNA sequence: TGTGCCAGAAGTATTACAGAGCCCGAAGGGGCCTACGAGCAGTACTTC. V usage is TRBV5-3 and J usage is TRBJ2-7, with D perhaps TRBD1 (5 bases). TRBV5-3 is annotated as an ORF whose role is uncertain. The CDR3 runs to 16 residues. The V gene lost 5 bases and the J gene lost 2 bases, with 20 bases spanning the gap.

The CDR3 DNA reads as TGTGCCAGCACCCGGGAGGGGAACGAGCAGTACTTC. The encoded protein is CASTREGNEQYF. The chain uses TRBV5-6 and TRBJ2-7; 8 nucleotides match TRBD2. CDR1 SGHDT and CDR2 YYEEEE come from the germline V gene. The CDR3 spans 12 residues. J lost 5 bases, V lost 6 bases, and 4 bases had no gene match.

The V and J genes are TRBV28 and TRBJ2-3, with 8 bases identical to TRBD2. Germline-derived CDR1 and CDR2 are MDHEN and SYDVKM. This CDR3 is built from 15 residues. The junction had 10 bases not matched to a gene; V was cut back by 5 bases and J by 6 bases. CDR3 sequence: CASSIRTSRPDTQYF. DNA of the CDR3: TGTGCCAGCAGTATACGGACTAGCCGGCCGGATACGCAGTATTTT.

The gene calls are TRBV28 and TRBJ2-5, with 12 bases matching TRBD2. The V gene's germline CDR1 is MDHEN and CDR2 SYDVKM. V trimming: 5 bases; J trimming: 5 bases; junction bases outside the gene matches: 15. The CDR3 extends over 18 amino acids. This CDR3 is CASSATLAGGPFGETQYF. CDR3 nucleotide sequence: TGTGCCAGCAGTGCCACTCTAGCGGGAGGGCCCTTTGGGGAGACCCAGTACTTC.

The chain links TRBV6-6 to TRBJ2-3, with TRBD2 matching 8 bases. J gave up 5 bases and V 0 bases, and 4 bases lay outside the gene matches. Looked up from germline, CDR1 is MNHNY and CDR2 is SVGAGI (reference sequence). The CDR3 runs 15 residues. The CDR3: CASSYSSGRLDTQYF. CDR3 DNA: TGTGCCAGCAGTTACTCAAGCGGGAGATTAGATACGCAGTATTTT.

The rearrangement links TRBV15 to TRBJ2-7; no reliable D call. Germline V gene data show CDR1 as LNHNV and CDR2 as YYDKDF (reference sequence). Trimming pared 0 bases from V and 1 base from J, leaving 10 bases between. This CDR3 has 15 amino acids. CDR3 protein: CATSRDSRASYEQYF. DNA for the CDR3: TGTGCCACCAGCAGAGATTCCCGGGCTTCCTACGAGCAGTACTTC. Based on the CDR3 plus reference TRBV15 and TRBJ2-7, the full variable domain is DAMVIQNPRYQVTQFGKPVTLSCSQTLNHNVMYWYQQKSSQAPKLLFHYYDKDFNNEADTPDNFQSRRPNTSFCFLDIRSPGLGDTAMYLCATSRDSRASYEQYFGPGTRLTVT.

The rearrangement uses TRBV6-5 and TRBJ2-3, with 10 positions matching TRBD1. Trimming at V came to 5 bases and at J to 6 bases, leaving 2 bases not matched to a gene. The CDR3 covers 13 residues. Germline V lookup: CDR1 MNHEY, CDR2 SVGAGI. The CDR3 here is CASSRDRGDTQYF. CDR3 DNA: TGTGCCAGCAGTAGGGACAGGGGTGATACGCAGTATTTT.

The chain combines TRBV5-1 with TRBJ2-7; D is uncertain. Germline V gene data show CDR1 as SGHRS and CDR2 as YFSETQ. The length of the CDR3 is 13 residues. Trimming cost V 0 bases and J 6 bases, with 10 bases left between them. The CDR3 protein is CASSLGSEVEQYF. CDR3 sequence (DNA): TGCGCCAGCAGCTTGGGTTCCGAGGTCGAGCAGTACTTC.

J is TRBJ2-1 and V is TRBV4-1, with D perhaps matching TRBD1 or TRBD2 (5 bases each). CDR3 length equals 15 residues. CDR1 is MGHRA and CDR2 is YSYEKL in the germline V gene. Trimming removed 0 bases at V and 7 bases at J, with 13 bases between. CDR3 bases: TGCGCCAGCAGCCAAGATGGTCGGGGCTTGAATGAGCAGTTCTTC. Protein product: CASSQDGRGLNEQFF.

The chain has TRBV5-1 and TRBJ2-3; D is possibly TRBD2 (6 bases). Germline assignment: CDR1 SGHRS and CDR2 YFSETQ. This CDR3 is 15 amino acids long. Trimming took 1 base from V and 0 from J, leaving 9 bases between them. The DNA for the CDR3 is TGCGCCAGCAGCTTGATTGCGGGGAGCACAGATACGCAGTATTTT. Translating it yields CASSLIAGSTDTQYF.

This clone was picked up many times. J is TRBJ1-5 and V is TRBV20-1; D is uncertain. V was pared by 4 bases and J by 3 bases, with 1 base between. Germline-derived CDR1 and CDR2 are DFQATT and SNEGSKA (reference sequence). The CDR3 sequence is 10 residues long. CDR3 sequence: CSANNQPQHF. DNA of the CDR3: TGCAGTGCTAACAATCAGCCCCAGCATTTT.

The chain joins TRBV28 to TRBJ1-4; D might be TRBD1 (5 bases). The CDR3 sequence is 13 residues long. Germline CDR1 and CDR2: MDHEN and SYDVKM. Trimming left V 5 bases short and J 5 bases short, with 9 bases between. The CDR3 spells CASSRQSNEKLFF. DNA for the CDR3: TGTGCCAGCAGTCGACAGTCAAATGAAAAACTGTTTTTT.

V gene TRBV7-2 combines with J gene TRBJ2-1, with TRBD2 identical over 8 bases. The CDR3 sequence is 15 residues long. With V trimmed by 3 bases and J by 5 bases, 6 bases remained unmatched. Looked up from germline, CDR1 is SGHTA and CDR2 is FQGNSA. CDR3 in amino acids: CASSFAGTRNNEQFF. As DNA, the CDR3 is TGTGCCAGCAGCTTCGCCGGGACTAGGAACAATGAGCAGTTCTTC.

This clone was counted once. The CDR3 loop reads CASSPPRLAGGSPYEQYF. CDR3 nucleotides: TGTGCCAGCTCACCACCTAGGCTAGCGGGAGGATCCCCCTACGAGCAGTACTTC. The V and J genes are TRBV18 and TRBJ2-7, with 11 nucleotides matching TRBD2. V lost 0 bases and J lost 2; bases outside the gene matches: 9. The CDR3 consists of 18 residues. The germline V gene has CDR1 KGHSH and CDR2 LQKENI.

This chain joins TRBV5-1 and TRBJ2-5; D perhaps matches TRBD1 (6 bases). This CDR3 has 15 amino acids. V lost 4 bases to trimming and J lost 2 bases, with 15 bases between them. From germline, CDR1 is SGHRS and CDR2 YFSETQ. The CDR3 here is CASSPRGIPQETQYF. The CDR3 coding sequence is TGCGCCAGCAGCCCGAGGGGGATCCCGCAAGAGACCCAGTACTTC.

V and J are TRBV30 and TRBJ1-5, with a tentative D call TRBD1 (6 bases). The germline CDR1 and CDR2 sequences are GTSNPN and SVGIG (reference sequence). Trimming stripped 0 bases from V and 5 bases from J, with 8 bases between. The CDR3 has 13 residues. The CDR3: CAWSVEGDQPQHF. CDR3 DNA: TGTGCCTGGAGTGTGGAGGGGGATCAGCCCCAGCATTTT. Full variable domain (remainder filled in from reference TRBV30 and TRBJ1-5): SQTIHQWPATLVQPVGSPLSLECTVEGTSNPNLYWYRQAAGRGLQLLFYSVGIGQISSEVPQNLSASRPQDRQFILSSKKLLLSDSGFYLCAWSVEGDQPQHFGDGTRLSIL.